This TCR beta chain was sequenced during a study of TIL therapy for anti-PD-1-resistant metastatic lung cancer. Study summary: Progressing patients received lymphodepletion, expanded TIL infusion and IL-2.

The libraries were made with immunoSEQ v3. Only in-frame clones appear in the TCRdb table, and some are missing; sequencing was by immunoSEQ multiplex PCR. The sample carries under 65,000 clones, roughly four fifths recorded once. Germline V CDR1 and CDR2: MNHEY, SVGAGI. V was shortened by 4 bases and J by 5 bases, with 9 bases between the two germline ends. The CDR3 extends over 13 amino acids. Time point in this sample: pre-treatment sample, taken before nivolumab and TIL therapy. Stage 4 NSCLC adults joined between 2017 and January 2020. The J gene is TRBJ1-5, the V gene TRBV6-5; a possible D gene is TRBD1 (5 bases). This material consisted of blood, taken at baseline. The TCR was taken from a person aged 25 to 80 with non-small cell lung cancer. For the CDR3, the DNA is TGTGCCAGCAGTTGGAGACAGCATCAGCCCCAGCATTTT. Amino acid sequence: CASSWRQHQPQHF.